This T cell receptor beta chain was profiled in a study of blood T cell repertoires in COVID-19. Overall study: The United States, Italy and Spain supplied acute and convalescent COVID-19 samples. PBMCs, B-cell-depleted T cells, or T cells provided the cDNA or gDNA that made up the material.

The authors' processing: Estimation of nucleated cell counts relied on the amplification of reference gene primers. Repertoires were generated with immunoSEQ multiplex PCR, while TCRdb's copy carries only in-frame clones and drops some. Clone size and V and J calls were adopted from that table, with D and trimming inferred from the DNA. This table holds 270,000 or so clones, roughly 89% found once. The sequence was collected from a middle-aged woman who had recovered from COVID-19. The source material was peripheral blood.

For the CDR3, the DNA is TGTGCCAGCAGCATGGGGCCACCCGGCTCTGGGGATGAAAAACTGTTTTTT. Protein sequence: CASSMGPPGSGDEKLFF. V gene TRBV13 combines with J gene TRBJ1-4; possible D gene TRBD1, 5 bases. V gave up 5 bases and J gave up 6 bases, with 22 bases separating them. The CDR3 length is 17 residues. Germline V CDR1 and CDR2: PRHDT, FYEKMQ (reference sequence). Supplemented by reference TRBV13 and TRBJ1-4, the full variable domain reads AAGVIQSPRHLIKEKRETATLKCYPIPRHDTVYWYQQGPGQDPQFLISFYEKMQSDKGSIPDRFSAQQFSDYHSELNMSSLELGDSALYFCASSMGPPGSGDEKLFFGSGTQLSVL.